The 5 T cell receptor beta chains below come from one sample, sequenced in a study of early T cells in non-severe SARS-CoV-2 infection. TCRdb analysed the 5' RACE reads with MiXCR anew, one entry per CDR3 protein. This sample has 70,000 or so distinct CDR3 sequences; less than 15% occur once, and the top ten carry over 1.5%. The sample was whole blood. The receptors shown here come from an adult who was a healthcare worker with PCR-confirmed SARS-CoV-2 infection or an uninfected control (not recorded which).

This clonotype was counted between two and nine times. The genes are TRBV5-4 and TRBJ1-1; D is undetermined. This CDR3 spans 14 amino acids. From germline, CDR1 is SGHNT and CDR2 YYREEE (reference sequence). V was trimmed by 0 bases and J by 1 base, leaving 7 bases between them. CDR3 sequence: CASSLDGRNTEAFF. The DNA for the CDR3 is TGTGCCAGCAGCTTGGACGGGAGGAACACTGAAGCTTTCTTT.

The CDR3 DNA follows: TGTGCCAGCAGTTACTCGAACGTTAACTATGGCTACACCTTC. The encoded protein is CASSYSNVNYGYTF. J is TRBJ1-2 and V is TRBV6-5; D gene ambiguous. Between the trimmed V and J ends, which lost 0 bases and 1 base, there was a span of 6 bases. Germline CDR1 and CDR2: MNHEY and SVGAGI. The CDR3 covers 14 residues.

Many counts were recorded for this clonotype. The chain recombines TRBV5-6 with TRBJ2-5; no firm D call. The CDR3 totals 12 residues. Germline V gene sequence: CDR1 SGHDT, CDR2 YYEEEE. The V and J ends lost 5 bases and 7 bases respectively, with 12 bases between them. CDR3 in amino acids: CASRAQRSTQYF. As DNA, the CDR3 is TGTGCCAGCAGGGCTCAAAGGTCGACCCAGTACTTC.

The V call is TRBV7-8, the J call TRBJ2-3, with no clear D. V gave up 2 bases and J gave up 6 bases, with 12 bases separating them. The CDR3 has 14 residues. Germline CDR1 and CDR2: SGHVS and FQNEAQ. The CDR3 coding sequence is TGTGCCAGCAGCTTACTCCTGCCCCCGGATACGCAGTATTTT. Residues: CASSLLLPPDTQYF.

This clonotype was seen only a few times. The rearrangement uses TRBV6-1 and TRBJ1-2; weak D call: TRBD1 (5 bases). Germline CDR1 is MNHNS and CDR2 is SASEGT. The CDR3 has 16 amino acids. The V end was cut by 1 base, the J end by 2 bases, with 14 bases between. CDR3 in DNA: TGTGCCAGCAGTGAAGGGATTGGGGGACGGAACTATGGCTACACCTTC. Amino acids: CASSEGIGGRNYGYTF.